This TCR beta chain was recovered during a study of CD8 T cells in ankylosing spondylitis. General study findings and limits: Seemingly distinctive of ankylosing spondylitis blood was a TCR beta motif formed by eight highly homologous variants.

Making the TCR beta libraries involved quantitative 5'-RACE with molecular barcodes. Each CDR3 protein is one row after TCRdb ran MiXCR on the 5' RACE reads. This sample has about 460,000 distinct CDR3 sequences; roughly 5.3% occur once, and the top ten carry under 4.5%. Note on this clonotype: The antigen remains unidentified.

CDR1 SGHTA and CDR2 FQGNSA come from the germline V gene. V was clipped by 0 bases and J by 1 base, with 9 bases between them. CDR3 length: 16 residues. The receptor's source is a male donor with ankylosing spondylitis. What was sequenced was blood, either unsorted or a sorted T cell fraction (not recorded which). V is TRBV7-2 and J is TRBJ2-2; D is uncertain. CDR3 in amino acids: CASSLAGVGNTGELFF. In DNA, the CDR3 is TGTGCCAGCAGCTTAGCCGGTGTGGGGAACACCGGGGAGCTGTTTTTT.